Each of the 8 T cell receptor beta chains below was sequenced from the same sample in a study of cytomegalovirus exposure and HLA in healthy donors. Vbeta (60) and Jbeta (13) primers were used in the PCR. The table came from immunoSEQ multiplex PCR; TCRdb's copy has only in-frame clones and leaves some out. The profile shows more than 150,000 clones, 80% of them singletons. Sequencing used PBMCs. These receptors were collected from a boy under 18 in good health and CMV-seronegative.

This clone was observed once. This rearrangement joins TRBV5-1 to TRBJ2-5; TRBD1 might be the D (5 bases). The CDR3 runs 14 residues. The V end was cut by 2 bases, the J end by 2 bases, with 10 bases between. Looked up from germline, CDR1 is SGHRS and CDR2 is YFSETQ. The DNA of the CDR3 is TGCGCCAGCAGCTTTACAGGATTTCAAGAGACCCAGTACTTC. Protein sequence: CASSFTGFQETQYF.

The chain is built from TRBV7-6 and TRBJ1-2, with TRBD1 matching over 7 bases. There are 14 residues in the CDR3. The junction had 5 bases not matched to a gene; V was cut back by 0 bases and J by 7 bases. Germline V gives CDR1 SGHVS, CDR2 FNYEAQ. CDR3 nucleotides: TGTGCCAGCAGCTTAGCGCACAGGGGAGGTGGCTACACCTTC. Translated, it gives CASSLAHRGGGYTF.

The gene calls are TRBV4-3 and TRBJ2-7, with 9 bases identical to TRBD2. With V trimmed by 0 bases and J by 4 bases, 4 bases remained unmatched. This CDR3 comprises 15 residues. Germline-derived CDR1 and CDR2 are LGHNA and YSLEER. The CDR3 sequence: CASSQESGLAYEQYF. CDR3 coding DNA: TGCGCCAGCAGCCAAGAATCCGGACTAGCGTACGAGCAGTACTTC.

J is TRBJ2-7 and V is TRBV5-5; the match to TRBD1 covers 7 bases. Germline trimming cut 4 bases from V and 2 bases from J; bases unmatched to any gene: 3. The CDR3 covers 13 residues. CDR1 is SGHKS and CDR2 is YYEKEE in the germline V gene (reference sequence). Here the CDR3 DNA reads TGTGCCAGCAGCCGGGACAGACCCTACGAGCAGTACTTC. It codes for CASSRDRPYEQYF.

The chain employs TRBV9 and TRBJ1-4; perhaps TRBD1 as D (6 bases). Looked up from germline, CDR1 is SGDLS and CDR2 is YYNGEE. V lost 4 bases and J lost 3, with 13 bases in between. There are 15 residues in the CDR3. The CDR3 loop reads CASSPRRGANEKLFF. The DNA of the CDR3 is TGTGCCAGCAGCCCTCGCAGGGGTGCTAATGAAAAACTGTTTTTT.

V is TRBV9 and J is TRBJ2-7; 7 bases agree with TRBD2. CDR3 length: 14 amino acids. V lost 0 bases, J lost 6 bases, and 6 bases stayed unmatched. The germline V gene has CDR1 SGDLS and CDR2 YYNGEE. The CDR3 is CASSVEAGLVEQYF. The CDR3, as DNA: TGTGCCAGCAGCGTAGAAGCGGGGCTTGTCGAGCAGTACTTC.

The chain couples TRBV19 to TRBJ1-1; D gene uncertain. The germline V and J ends were trimmed by 3 bases and 3 bases, with 5 bases remaining between them. This CDR3 region has 12 residues. In germline, CDR1 is LNHDA, CDR2 SQIVND (reference sequence). As DNA, the CDR3 is TGTGCCAGTAGTATGAGCCACACTGAAGCTTTCTTT. It yields the protein CASSMSHTEAFF.

The CDR3 DNA is TGTGCCAGCTCACCACCCGAAGAACGGGGCTACAATGAGCAGTTCTTC. This encodes CASSPPEERGYNEQFF. The J gene is TRBJ2-1, the V gene TRBV18, with D perhaps matching TRBD2 (5 bases). Looked up from germline, CDR1 is KGHSH and CDR2 is LQKENI. This CDR3 comprises 16 residues. V shed 0 bases and J shed 3 bases, with 12 bases lying between them. Full variable domain (missing parts from reference TRBV18 and TRBJ2-1): NAGVMQNPRHLVRRRGQEARLRCSPMKGHSHVYWYRQLPEEGLKFMVYLQKENIIDESGMPKERFSAEFPKEGPSILRIQQVVRGDSAAYFCASSPPEERGYNEQFFGPGTRLTVL.